The 18 T cell receptor beta chains in this list originate from one sample, sequenced in a study of shared clonotypes between healthy human individuals. Measured with immunoSEQ multiplex PCR; TCRdb has only the in-frame clones, and not every one. The repertoire holds some 1 million clones, with about 75% as singletons. Specimen: memory CD4+ T cells sorted from blood. Subset in this sample: CD45RA-negative fraction. The receptors shown here come from a man aged 18 to 29 in good health.

This chain uses TRBV7-2 with TRBJ2-4; a possible D gene is TRBD2 (6 bases). The CDR3 runs to 15 residues. The V gene's germline CDR1 is SGHTA and CDR2 FQGNSA. Trimming stripped 4 bases from V and 7 bases from J, with 17 bases between. CDR3 sequence reads: CASSSFGTPENIQYF. The CDR3 nucleotides read TGTGCCAGCAGCTCATTTGGGACTCCGGAGAACATTCAGTACTTC.

Turning to this clone: The sample holds other DNA sequences that translate to the same CDR3. The chain carries TRBV5-1 and TRBJ2-7; D unresolved. The CDR3 has 14 amino acids. The germline V gene has CDR1 SGHRS and CDR2 YFSETQ. The V end lost 1 base, the J end lost 2 bases, and 10 bases lay between the germline ends. The CDR3 here is CASSLSGAAYEQYF. CDR3 in DNA: TGCGCCAGCAGCTTGAGTGGAGCAGCCTACGAGCAGTACTTC.

This clone was counted a few times. The chain employs TRBV19 and TRBJ2-7; a weak D match, TRBD1 (5 bases). With 9 bases removed from V and 5 bases from J, the gap between germline ends came to 20 bases. The length of the CDR3 is 14 residues. The germline CDR1 and CDR2 sequences are LNHDA and SQIVND (reference sequence). The CDR3 nucleotides read TGTGCCAGCAAGGGAACAGGCTCAATAAACGAGCAGTACTTC. Protein: CASKGTGSINEQYF.

The chain recombines TRBV5-4 with TRBJ2-3; unclear D gene. The CDR3 is made up of 13 amino acids. Between the trimmed V and J ends, which lost 0 bases and 5 bases, there was a span of 7 bases. The germline V gene encodes CDR1 SGHNT and CDR2 YYREEE (reference sequence). This chain's CDR3 is CASSLGVEDTQYF. The DNA of the CDR3 is TGTGCCAGCAGCTTGGGGGTTGAAGATACGCAGTATTTT.

V is TRBV5-1 and J is TRBJ2-3, with TRBD2 matching over 8 bases. The V gene end was trimmed by 3 bases and the J gene end by 0 bases; junction bases not matched to a gene: 3. CDR1 and CDR2 (germline): SGHRS, YFSETQ. CDR3 length: 15 amino acids. The CDR3 loop is CASSYIAGSTDTQYF. As DNA, the CDR3 is TGCGCCAGCAGCTATATAGCGGGGAGCACAGATACGCAGTATTTT.

The chain couples TRBV5-1 to TRBJ1-1; 7 nucleotides align to TRBD1. V lost 1 base and J lost 3; bases outside the gene matches: 3. The V gene's germline CDR1 is SGHRS and CDR2 YFSETQ. The length of the CDR3 is 14 residues. CDR3 residues: CASSLPDRYTEAFF. Written as DNA, the CDR3 is TGCGCCAGCAGCTTGCCGGACAGGTACACTGAAGCTTTCTTT.

Concerning this clone itself: This likely traces to a read error, being one base from a far larger clone. The chain has TRBV27 and TRBJ2-5; D call uncertain. V was trimmed by 6 bases and J by 4 bases, leaving 6 bases between them. Germline V gives CDR1 MNHEY, CDR2 SMNVEV (reference sequence). The CDR3 extends over 11 amino acids. The CDR3 DNA reads as TGTGCCAGCAGCGTAGGAGAGACCCAGTACTTC. Amino acids: CASSVGETQYF.

This clone has only a few counts. This chain connects TRBV7-9 to TRBJ2-7; the D gene is possibly TRBD1 (5 bases). The CDR3 is made up of 14 amino acids. V was shortened by 5 bases and J by 2 bases, with 13 bases between the two germline ends. Per the germline V gene, CDR1 is SEHNR and CDR2 is FQNEAQ (reference sequence). CDR3 in DNA: TGTGCCAGCAGCCGCGACTGGGGCCCCTACGAGCAGTACTTC. Residues: CASSRDWGPYEQYF.

This clone was observed once. This chain connects TRBV9 to TRBJ2-1; TRBD2 is a possible D gene (7 bases). The V end was cut by 0 bases, the J end by 6 bases, with 13 bases between. The CDR3 runs 15 residues. Germline CDR1 SGDLS, CDR2 YYNGEE. The CDR3 sequence is CASSVARGGANEQFF. In DNA form, the CDR3 reads TGTGCCAGCAGCGTAGCGAGAGGGGGGGCCAATGAGCAGTTCTTC.

The V gene is TRBV5-6, the J gene TRBJ1-6; D unclear. V gave up 2 bases and J gave up 3 bases, with 3 bases separating them. The CDR3 loop spans 13 amino acids. Per the germline V gene, CDR1 is SGHDT and CDR2 is YYEEEE. The CDR3 protein is CASSFVYNSPLHF. The CDR3 DNA reads TGTGCCAGCAGCTTCGTCTATAATTCACCCCTCCACTTT. Full variable domain (rest looked up from reference TRBV5-6 and TRBJ1-6): DAGVTQSPTHLIKTRGQQVTLRCSPKSGHDTVSWYQQALGQGPQFIFQYYEEEERQRGNFPDRFSGHQFPNYSSELNVNALLLGDSALYLCASSFVYNSPLHFGNGTRLTVT.

The chain employs TRBV7-2 and TRBJ2-5, with D perhaps TRBD1 (5 bases). Germline V lookup: CDR1 SGHTA, CDR2 FQGNSA. The V gene lost 5 bases and the J gene lost 2 bases, with 12 bases spanning the gap. CDR3 length equals 14 residues. The CDR3 loop reads CASSRNQGQETQYF. The CDR3 nucleotides are TGTGCCAGCAGCAGGAACCAGGGACAAGAGACCCAGTACTTC. The complete variable domain, with remaining parts taken from reference TRBV7-2 and TRBJ2-5, reads GAGVSQSPSNKVTEKGKDVELRCDPISGHTALYWYRQSLGQGLEFLIYFQGNSAPDKSGLPSDRFSAERTGGSVSTLTIQRTQQEDSAVYLCASSRNQGQETQYFGPGTRLLVL.

V is TRBV27 and J is TRBJ2-1; TRBD2 matches 12 bases. Per the germline V gene, CDR1 is MNHEY and CDR2 is SMNVEV (reference sequence). J gave up 4 bases and V 3 bases, and 16 bases lay outside the gene matches. The CDR3 is made up of 20 amino acids. The CDR3 loop reads CASSFYSPSSGRASYNEQFF. DNA of the CDR3: TGTGCCAGCAGTTTCTATTCTCCATCTAGCGGGAGGGCCAGTTACAATGAGCAGTTCTTC.

V usage is TRBV9 and J usage is TRBJ2-4; the D call may be TRBD1 or TRBD2 (5 bases each). CDR1 and CDR2 (germline): SGDLS, YYNGEE. The CDR3 is 12 amino acids. V shed 1 base and J shed 8 bases, with 7 bases lying between them. In nucleotides, the CDR3 is TGTGCCAGCAGCGTACAGGGAGACATTCAGTACTTC. Its protein is CASSVQGDIQYF.

This chain links TRBV4-2 with TRBJ1-2; no reliable D call. Deletions cut 0 bases from V and 2 bases from J, with 7 bases between. CDR3 length: 14 residues. In germline, CDR1 is LGHNA, CDR2 YNFKEQ. The CDR3 DNA reads TGTGCCAGCAGCCAAGATGTACAGAACTATGGCTACACCTTC. Encoded protein: CASSQDVQNYGYTF.

V and J are TRBV11-3 and TRBJ2-7; the match to TRBD2 covers 8 bases. The CDR3 loop spans 15 amino acids. V shed 5 bases and J 1 base; nucleotides not matched to a gene: 7. Germline V gene sequence: CDR1 SGHNT, CDR2 YENEEA. The CDR3 DNA is TGTGCCAGCAGCCCCCGACTAGCGCCATCCTACGAGCAGTACTTC. This translates into CASSPRLAPSYEQYF.

This chain joins TRBV30 and TRBJ1-5, with 8 bases aligning to TRBD1. Germline V CDR1 and CDR2: GTSNPN, SVGIG (reference sequence). CDR3 length: 16 amino acids. The V and J ends lost 1 base and 0 bases, in that order; junction bases with no gene match: 5. The CDR3 region has the DNA TGTGCCTGGAGTGGTGGGACAGGAAATAGCAATCAGCCCCAGCATTTT. It yields the protein CAWSGGTGNSNQPQHF.

In this sample, this clone turned up many times. The chain recombines TRBV28 with TRBJ1-2; D perhaps matches TRBD1 (6 bases). The germline V and J ends were trimmed by 3 bases and 7 bases, with 9 bases remaining between them. Germline V gives CDR1 MDHEN, CDR2 SYDVKM. The CDR3 spans 12 residues. CDR3 region: CASSLQGLGYTF. In nucleotides, the CDR3 is TGTGCCAGCAGTTTGCAGGGGCTTGGCTACACCTTC.

A note on this clone: The identical CDR3 is also encoded by other nucleotide sequences in the sample. This rearrangement joins TRBV18 to TRBJ1-2; the D gene is possibly TRBD1 (6 bases). The ends were cut back, 2 bases at V and 6 bases at J, with 10 bases in the middle. This CDR3 is 13 amino acids long. The germline CDR1 and CDR2 sequences are KGHSH and LQKENI. The CDR3 bases are TGTGCCAGCTCACCAAGGGGGGCAGATGGCTACACCTTC. Its translation: CASSPRGADGYTF.